This T cell receptor (beta chain) stems from a study of T cells in Graves' hyperthyroidism and ophthalmopathy. Whole-study results and caveats: Ophthalmopathy and stable hyperthyroidism were separated by a 13 V-J model. Appearing also in blood were most of the thyroid clonotypes expanded above 0.001.

In its sample, this clonotype was seen a few times. What it binds is unknown. Regions amplified from RNA transcripts were the TCR beta CDR3 regions. HTBI primers were the set used in a first-round RT-PCR of the TCR CDR3. Via MiXCR, TCRdb re-called the multiplex PCR reads, giving one row per CDR3 protein. The table shows 300,000 or so distinct CDR3 sequences, with approximately 17% occurring only once. The CDR3 is made up of 13 amino acids. Trimming stripped 4 bases from V and 2 bases from J, with 8 bases between. Germline loops: CDR1 ENHRY, CDR2 SYGVKD. J is TRBJ1-2 and V is TRBV10-3; D perhaps matches TRBD1 (5 bases). This sequence originates from a woman aged 60-70 years with Graves' ophthalmopathy. Input material: blood. CDR3 DNA: TGTGCCATCAGTGCGGACAAGAACTATGGCTACACCTTC. Translating gives CAISADKNYGYTF.